The 2 T cell receptor beta chains reported below all come from one sample, sequenced in a study of glioma-infiltrating T cells. Amplification of TCR alpha and beta CDR3 regions from RNA used iRepertoire nested multiplex PCR. MiXCR, applied by TCRdb to the multiplex PCR reads, yields one record per CDR3 protein. This sample carries around 97,000 distinct CDR3 sequences, about 30% of them seen once, and the ten largest clones take approximately 46%. The sample consisted of glioma tissue, nonneoplastic brain tissue, or PBMCs (not recorded which). The receptors were gathered from a human donor with low-grade glioma or glioblastoma, undergoing nonglioma brain surgery, or in good health (not recorded which).

The J gene is TRBJ2-7, the V gene TRBV7-2; 7 bases match TRBD1. The CDR3 is 15 residues long. Looked up from germline, CDR1 is SGHTA and CDR2 is FQGNSA. With 5 bases clipped from V and 3 bases from J, the junction kept 10 bases outside the gene matches. The CDR3 spells CASSLDDRDGYEQYF. CDR3 in DNA: TGTGCCAGCAGCCTGGATGACAGGGACGGCTACGAGCAGTACTTC. Using reference TRBV7-2 and TRBJ2-7 for the parts outside the CDR3, the full variable domain is GAGVSQSPSNKVTEKGKDVELRCDPISGHTALYWYRQSLGQGLEFLIYFQGNSAPDKSGLPSDRFSAERTGGSVSTLTIQRTQQEDSAVYLCASSLDDRDGYEQYFGPGTRLTVT.

As concerns this clonotype: This may stem from a read error, because a much larger clone lies one nucleotide away. The chain is built from TRBV7-6 and TRBJ2-3; no firm D call. The germline V gene has CDR1 SGHVS and CDR2 FNYEAQ. Trimming left V 8 bases short and J 0 bases short, with 12 bases between. The CDR3 spans 14 residues. The CDR3, as DNA: TGTGCCAGCCTGCCCTTGTCTAGCACAGATACGCAGTATTTT. It yields the protein CASLPLSSTDTQYF.